This is a list of T cell receptor beta chains from one sample in a study. TCRdb passed the RT-PCR reads through MiXCR, listing each CDR3 protein once. The sample records around 700,000 distinct CDR3 sequences, over 12% being singletons. Sequencing was carried out using memory CD4+ T cells from blood. Receptors were obtained from a female donor in good health, serving as a healthy control. CDR3s include the opening cysteine and the closing phenylalanine or tryptophan. The order of the fields is J gene, clone size, V gene, D gene, CDR3 DNA, CDR3 protein. D genes are given only for firm matches. Not all rows give a size; the values are once, few, many and, for expanded clones, a class.

j_call: TRBJ1-1; clone_size: many; v_call: TRBV5-1; d_call: .; cdr3_nt: TGCGCCAGCAGCTTGGAAGAGGCAGGGCCGTCTGAAGCTTTCTTT; cdr3_aa: CASSLEEAGPSEAFF
j_call: TRBJ2-2; clone_size: many; v_call: TRBV20-1; d_call: .; cdr3_nt: TGCAGTGCCCCGAGGGGGGGGAGGACCGGGGAGCTGTTTTTT; cdr3_aa: CSAPRGGRTGELFF
j_call: TRBJ1-5; clone_size: few; v_call: TRBV20-1; d_call: .; cdr3_nt: TGCAGTGCTAGAGAAGGGTTGAATCAGCCCCAGCATTTT; cdr3_aa: CSAREGLNQPQHF
j_call: TRBJ1-2; clone_size: many; v_call: TRBV12-3/TRBV12-4; d_call: TRBD1; cdr3_nt: TGTGCCAGCACTAGGACAGGGGGCGCCTATGGCTACACCTTC; cdr3_aa: CASTRTGGAYGYTF
j_call: TRBJ2-3; clone_size: few; v_call: TRBV5-5; d_call: .; cdr3_nt: TGTGCCAGCAGCTCCCGAGCCCCGATCACAGATACGCAGTATTTT; cdr3_aa: CASSSRAPITDTQYF
j_call: TRBJ2-7; clone_size: many; v_call: TRBV5-6; d_call: TRBD2; cdr3_nt: TGTGCCAGCACCGATACGGGGGGAAACTACTACGAGCAGTACTTC; cdr3_aa: CASTDTGGNYYEQYF
j_call: TRBJ2-3; clone_size: many; v_call: TRBV4-2; d_call: .; cdr3_nt: TGTGCCAGCAGCCAAGATCTCTCCGTGGGCACAGATACGCAGTATTTT; cdr3_aa: CASSQDLSVGTDTQYF
j_call: TRBJ1-1; clone_size: few; v_call: TRBV5-6; d_call: TRBD1; cdr3_nt: TGTGCCAGCAGCTGGGTCGACAGGGCTGAAGCTTTCTTT; cdr3_aa: CASSWVDRAEAFF
j_call: TRBJ2-1; clone_size: many; v_call: TRBV6-2/TRBV6-3; d_call: .; cdr3_nt: TGTGCCAGCCGGGGGGCGGGGTTGGCCTACAATGAGCAGTTCTTC; cdr3_aa: CASRGAGLAYNEQFF
j_call: TRBJ2-1; clone_size: .; v_call: TRBV11-1; d_call: .; cdr3_nt: TGTGCCAGCAGCTTAGGACTCCCAAGCTCCTACAATGAGCAGTTCTTC; cdr3_aa: CASSLGLPSSYNEQFF
j_call: TRBJ2-7; clone_size: few; v_call: TRBV20-1; d_call: .; cdr3_nt: TGCAGTGCTAACCCCGAGACAGGTCGTCGCTACGAGCAGTACTTC; cdr3_aa: CSANPETGRRYEQYF
j_call: TRBJ1-1; clone_size: few; v_call: TRBV10-3; d_call: TRBD1; cdr3_nt: TGTGCCATCAGTGAACAGGGGGCGCGCGGGACTGAAGCTTTCTTT; cdr3_aa: CAISEQGARGTEAFF
j_call: TRBJ2-7; clone_size: .; v_call: TRBV20-1; d_call: .; cdr3_nt: TGCAGTGCTGGGGGAGCTAGGCCCCTCTTGGGGCAGTACTTC; cdr3_aa: CSAGGARPLLGQYF
j_call: TRBJ1-3; clone_size: many; v_call: TRBV6-5; d_call: .; cdr3_nt: TGTGCCAGCAGTTCACAGGGAGCGGCCACCATATATTTT; cdr3_aa: CASSSQGAATIYF
j_call: TRBJ1-1; clone_size: .; v_call: TRBV3-1; d_call: .; cdr3_nt: TGTGCCAGCAGCCAGGGAGGGCTCAAGGTCTTT; cdr3_aa: CASSQGGLKVF
j_call: TRBJ2-6; clone_size: few; v_call: TRBV20-1; d_call: TRBD1; cdr3_nt: TGCAGTGCTAGAGAGGGGGACAGGGTCTTGACTTTC; cdr3_aa: CSAREGDRVLTF
j_call: TRBJ1-6; clone_size: many; v_call: TRBV9; d_call: .; cdr3_nt: TGTGCCAGCAGCGTGCAGGCGGATTCACCCCTCCACTTT; cdr3_aa: CASSVQADSPLHF
j_call: TRBJ1-2; clone_size: many; v_call: TRBV7-9; d_call: .; cdr3_nt: TGTGCCAGCATTGGGGTAGGAGGACAGAACTATGGCTACACCTTC; cdr3_aa: CASIGVGGQNYGYTF
j_call: TRBJ2-5; clone_size: few; v_call: TRBV6-6; d_call: .; cdr3_nt: TGTGCCAGCAGTTACTCGCAGGGTCTTGAGACCCAGTACTTC; cdr3_aa: CASSYSQGLETQYF
j_call: TRBJ2-3; clone_size: few; v_call: TRBV7-9; d_call: .; cdr3_nt: TGTGCCAGCAGCCCATCGGTGGATACGCAGTATTTT; cdr3_aa: CASSPSVDTQYF
j_call: TRBJ2-5; clone_size: .; v_call: TRBV20-1; d_call: TRBD1; cdr3_nt: TGCAGTGCTAGGAGGACAGGCCTGCTAAGGGAGACCCAGTACTTC; cdr3_aa: CSARRTGLLRETQYF
j_call: TRBJ1-1; clone_size: few; v_call: TRBV7-9; d_call: .; cdr3_nt: TGTGCCAGCAGCCCACGCTCGTCGGGGAACACTGAAGCTTTCTTT; cdr3_aa: CASSPRSSGNTEAFF
j_call: TRBJ2-7; clone_size: .; v_call: TRBV6-5; d_call: TRBD2; cdr3_nt: TGTGCCAGCAGTTACAGTCTCCCGACTAGCGGGTTTGGTCCCTACGAGCAGTACTTC; cdr3_aa: CASSYSLPTSGFGPYEQYF
j_call: TRBJ1-1; clone_size: .; v_call: TRBV7-2; d_call: TRBD1; cdr3_nt: TGTGCCAGCAGCTTAACTCAGGGGGTAAAAGCTTTCTTT; cdr3_aa: CASSLTQGVKAFF
j_call: TRBJ1-2; clone_size: few; v_call: TRBV9; d_call: TRBD1; cdr3_nt: TGTGCCAGCAGCGTAGCTCCTTTGACAGGGGCCTATGGCTACACCTTC; cdr3_aa: CASSVAPLTGAYGYTF
j_call: TRBJ1-1; clone_size: .; v_call: TRBV20-1; d_call: .; cdr3_nt: TGCAGTGCGGTGGGACAGAACACTGAAGCTTTCTTT; cdr3_aa: CSAVGQNTEAFF
j_call: TRBJ1-4; clone_size: many; v_call: TRBV29-1; d_call: .; cdr3_nt: TGCAGCGCCGGGCGGCCTAATGAAAAACTGTTTTTT; cdr3_aa: CSAGRPNEKLFF
j_call: TRBJ2-2; clone_size: few; v_call: TRBV4-1; d_call: .; cdr3_nt: TGCGCCAGCAGCCAAGAGAGCAGACAGAGCGCGAACACCGGGGAGCTGTTTTTT; cdr3_aa: CASSQESRQSANTGELFF